One TCR beta chain is described in this entry. Its antigen is undetermined. Any history of autoimmune disease or systemic immunosuppression disqualified patients. Profiling relied on immunoSEQ multiplex PCR, and the TCRdb table lists in-frame clones only, not all of them. The sample holds tens of thousands of clones, approximately 90% seen once. This entry is derived from a study of OX40 agonist ivuxolimab in advanced cancers. The germline CDR1 and CDR2 sequences are LNHDA and SQIVND (reference sequence). The germline V and J ends were trimmed by 1 base and 3 bases, with 10 bases remaining between them. The CDR3 is 14 residues long. Study findings and constraints: CD4+ and CD8+ blood T cells expanded clonally by week 6 at 0.1 to 3.0 mg/kg. The authors also found low normalized T-cell clonal expansion in some nonresponders.

The J gene is TRBJ2-7, the V gene TRBV19; unclear D gene. Sequences were derived from CD4+ or CD8+ T cells sorted from blood, sampled in a trial of the OX40 agonist ivuxolimab. The source of this sequence is an adult with an advanced solid tumor such as melanoma, head and neck, liver or kidney cancer. In DNA form, the CDR3 reads TGTGCCAGTAGTATAGTAGTGGGGTTCTACGAGCAGTACTTC. It encodes CASSIVVGFYEQYF.